This TCR beta chain was observed in a study of identical twins. In TCRdb, the 5' RACE reads were re-called with MiXCR into one record per CDR3 protein. The table has about 1.7 million distinct CDR3 sequences, under 35% seen once; the top ten hold about 0.27%. Between the trimmed V and J ends, which lost 4 bases and 8 bases, there was a span of 17 bases. CDR1 and CDR2 (germline): SNHLY, FYNNEI. The CDR3 contains 15 residues. Sequencing was carried out using cord blood. The sequence came from a newborn girl in good health. The chain recombines TRBV2 with TRBJ1-4, with TRBD1 as a possible D gene (6 bases). The CDR3 DNA sequence: TGTGCCAGCAGTGTTATGTTCGGGGGCGACGAAAAACTGTTTTTT. Amino acids: CASSVMFGGDEKLFF.